This T cell receptor (beta chain) comes out of a study of blood T cells in healthy people across ages. Whole-study findings and limits: Aged donors had fewer naive CD4+ cells and lower diversity than long-lived donors.

The germline V and J ends were trimmed by 2 bases and 8 bases, with 37 bases remaining between them. Germline assignment: CDR1 SGHRS and CDR2 YFSETQ. The CDR3 loop spans 22 amino acids. A J-beta primer mix and a sample-barcoded 5' primer were used in a second PCR of about 7 to 12 cycles. TCRdb re-analysed the 5' RACE reads in MiXCR, keeping a single row per CDR3 protein. The table shows about 720,000 distinct CDR3 sequences, with about 20% occurring only once. This clonotype was recorded a few times. Its target is unknown. Whenever a sample was processed, at least 6 million PBMCs were isolated. The genes are TRBV5-1 and TRBJ1-4, with D possibly matching TRBD1 (5 bases). The origin of this receptor is a man aged 70 or older in good health. The sample consisted of blood. The CDR3: CASSFPWGSGYPVSSQAEKLFF. As DNA, the CDR3 is TGCGCCAGCAGCTTTCCATGGGGTTCAGGGTATCCTGTCTCCTCCCAAGCCGAAAAACTGTTTTTT.